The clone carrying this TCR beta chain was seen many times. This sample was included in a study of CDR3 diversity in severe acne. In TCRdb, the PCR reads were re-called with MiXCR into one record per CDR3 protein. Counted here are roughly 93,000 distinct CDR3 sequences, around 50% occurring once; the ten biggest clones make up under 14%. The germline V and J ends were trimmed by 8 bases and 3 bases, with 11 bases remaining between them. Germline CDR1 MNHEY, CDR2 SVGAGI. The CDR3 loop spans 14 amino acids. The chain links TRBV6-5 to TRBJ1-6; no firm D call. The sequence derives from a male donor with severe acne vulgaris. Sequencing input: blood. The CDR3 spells CASRVSLYNSPLHF. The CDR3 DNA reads TGTGCCAGCCGGGTCTCGCTCTATAATTCACCCCTCCACTTT.